These 10 T cell receptor beta chains originate from one sample sequenced in a study of human T cells and chemical hapten exposure. TCRdb called the RACE reads again in MiXCR, with one record for every CDR3 protein. Among some 49,000 distinct CDR3 sequences listed, 8.5% to 10% were seen once. Indicated time point: pre-sensitization, week 0. Treatment indicated: therapeutic diphenylcyclopropenone sensitization with weekly scalp DPC. The authors' total RNA extraction used unfractionated whole blood. Material: whole blood, obtained in connection with sensitization to the hapten diphenylcyclopropenone (DPC). These receptors originate from a woman aged 25 to 45 with alopecia areata. Some clones in this sample may be carry-over from other donors' samples.

This clonotype was observed at least ten times. The gene calls are TRBV14 and TRBJ2-3, with 7 positions matching TRBD1. Trimming took 2 bases from V and 6 from J; bases not matched to a gene: 14. The length of the CDR3 is 17 residues. Germline CDR1 and CDR2: SGHDN and FVKESK. The CDR3 region is CASSQLLLAGGLDTQYF. For the CDR3, the DNA is TGTGCCAGCAGCCAACTGTTATTGGCAGGGGGTTTGGATACGCAGTATTTT.

This clonotype showed up just a few times. This sequence joins TRBV6-5 and TRBJ1-1; the D is unclear. V dropped 7 bases and J dropped 3 bases, with 18 bases sitting between them. CDR3 length: 15 residues. Germline CDR1 is MNHEY and CDR2 is SVGAGI. CDR3 DNA: TGTGCCAGCATAGGGCGGGGTGGTAGAGACACTGAAGCTTTCTTT. Translating gives CASIGRGGRDTEAFF.

This clonotype turned up a few times. The chain uses TRBV7-8 and TRBJ1-4, with a tentative D call TRBD1 (6 bases). Germline loops: CDR1 SGHVS, CDR2 FQNEAQ. V was shortened by 1 base and J by 5 bases, with 14 bases between the two germline ends. This CDR3 contains 16 residues. CDR3 DNA: TGTGCCAGCAGCTTAGTATCGGACGGGACAAATGAAAAACTGTTTTTT. Protein: CASSLVSDGTNEKLFF. Filled out from reference TRBV7-8 and TRBJ1-4, the complete variable domain reads GAGVSQSPRYKVAKRGQDVALRCDPISGHVSLFWYQQALGQGPEFLTYFQNEAQLDKSGLPSDRFFAERPEGSVSTLKIQRTQQEDSAVYLCASSLVSDGTNEKLFFGSGTQLSVL.

The sample holds a few counts of this clonotype. The chain recombines TRBV4-2 with TRBJ2-7, with D possibly called TRBD1 or TRBD2 (5 bases each). Germline loops: CDR1 LGHNA, CDR2 YNFKEQ. The CDR3 has 12 amino acids. V was cut by 3 bases and J by 6 bases, with 9 bases left in between. Here the CDR3 reads CASSHSGTEQYF. The CDR3, as DNA: TGTGCCAGCAGCCATTCTGGGACCGAGCAGTACTTC.

This clonotype has a count of ten or more. The J gene is TRBJ1-1, the V gene TRBV6-2 or TRBV6-3, with a tentative D call TRBD1 (6 bases). In germline, CDR1 is MNHEY, CDR2 SVGEGT. The CDR3 spans 13 residues. Trimming removed 4 bases at V and 6 bases at J, with 12 bases between. The CDR3 DNA reads TGTGCCAGCAGTTGGGCAGGGGCCTCTGAAGCTTTCTTT. Amino acid sequence: CASSWAGASEAFF.

The chain links TRBV7-2 to TRBJ2-3; D possibly matches TRBD1 or TRBD2 (5 bases each). Trimming took 0 bases from V and 0 from J, leaving 10 bases between them. This CDR3 has 16 amino acids. Germline V gene data show CDR1 as SGHTA and CDR2 as FQGNSA. The CDR3 DNA reads TGTGCCAGCAGCTTAGCCGGGGCCGTGAGCACAGATACGCAGTATTTT. Its translation: CASSLAGAVSTDTQYF.

The V and J genes are TRBV12-3 or TRBV12-4 and TRBJ1-6; D is undetermined. This CDR3 is built from 17 residues. V shed 2 bases and J shed 10 bases, with 21 bases lying between them. The CDR3 here is CASSLHIWEGVRSPLHF. CDR3 nucleotides: TGTGCCAGCAGTTTACATATCTGGGAGGGAGTGAGGTCACCCCTCCACTTT.

The chain combines TRBV7-2 with TRBJ1-2; TRBD1 matches at 9 bases. The J segment lost 8 bases and the V segment lost 0 bases, leaving 13 bases of the junction unmatched. The germline gives CDR1 SGHTA, CDR2 FQGNSA. CDR3 size: 17 residues. The CDR3 loop reads CASSLAGQGRPSIGYTF. The CDR3 DNA is TGTGCCAGCAGCTTAGCAGGACAGGGGCGCCCCTCTATCGGCTACACCTTC.

This clonotype appeared a few times. This chain joins TRBV19 and TRBJ2-2; no clear D. There are 15 residues in the CDR3. The germline V gene has CDR1 LNHDA and CDR2 SQIVND (reference sequence). V was clipped by 3 bases and J by 1 base, with 9 bases between them. The CDR3, as DNA: TGTGCCAGTAGTATGGCAAGAAAGAACACCGGGGAGCTGTTTTTT. Amino acid sequence: CASSMARKNTGELFF.

The chain joins TRBV12-3 or TRBV12-4 to TRBJ1-5, with D perhaps TRBD1 (6 bases). This CDR3 has 17 residues. The V end was cut by 4 bases, the J end by 2 bases, with 18 bases between. CDR3 protein: CASSSRARGAGNQPQHF. The CDR3 coding sequence is TGTGCCAGCAGTTCTAGGGCCAGGGGCGCGGGCAATCAGCCCCAGCATTTT.